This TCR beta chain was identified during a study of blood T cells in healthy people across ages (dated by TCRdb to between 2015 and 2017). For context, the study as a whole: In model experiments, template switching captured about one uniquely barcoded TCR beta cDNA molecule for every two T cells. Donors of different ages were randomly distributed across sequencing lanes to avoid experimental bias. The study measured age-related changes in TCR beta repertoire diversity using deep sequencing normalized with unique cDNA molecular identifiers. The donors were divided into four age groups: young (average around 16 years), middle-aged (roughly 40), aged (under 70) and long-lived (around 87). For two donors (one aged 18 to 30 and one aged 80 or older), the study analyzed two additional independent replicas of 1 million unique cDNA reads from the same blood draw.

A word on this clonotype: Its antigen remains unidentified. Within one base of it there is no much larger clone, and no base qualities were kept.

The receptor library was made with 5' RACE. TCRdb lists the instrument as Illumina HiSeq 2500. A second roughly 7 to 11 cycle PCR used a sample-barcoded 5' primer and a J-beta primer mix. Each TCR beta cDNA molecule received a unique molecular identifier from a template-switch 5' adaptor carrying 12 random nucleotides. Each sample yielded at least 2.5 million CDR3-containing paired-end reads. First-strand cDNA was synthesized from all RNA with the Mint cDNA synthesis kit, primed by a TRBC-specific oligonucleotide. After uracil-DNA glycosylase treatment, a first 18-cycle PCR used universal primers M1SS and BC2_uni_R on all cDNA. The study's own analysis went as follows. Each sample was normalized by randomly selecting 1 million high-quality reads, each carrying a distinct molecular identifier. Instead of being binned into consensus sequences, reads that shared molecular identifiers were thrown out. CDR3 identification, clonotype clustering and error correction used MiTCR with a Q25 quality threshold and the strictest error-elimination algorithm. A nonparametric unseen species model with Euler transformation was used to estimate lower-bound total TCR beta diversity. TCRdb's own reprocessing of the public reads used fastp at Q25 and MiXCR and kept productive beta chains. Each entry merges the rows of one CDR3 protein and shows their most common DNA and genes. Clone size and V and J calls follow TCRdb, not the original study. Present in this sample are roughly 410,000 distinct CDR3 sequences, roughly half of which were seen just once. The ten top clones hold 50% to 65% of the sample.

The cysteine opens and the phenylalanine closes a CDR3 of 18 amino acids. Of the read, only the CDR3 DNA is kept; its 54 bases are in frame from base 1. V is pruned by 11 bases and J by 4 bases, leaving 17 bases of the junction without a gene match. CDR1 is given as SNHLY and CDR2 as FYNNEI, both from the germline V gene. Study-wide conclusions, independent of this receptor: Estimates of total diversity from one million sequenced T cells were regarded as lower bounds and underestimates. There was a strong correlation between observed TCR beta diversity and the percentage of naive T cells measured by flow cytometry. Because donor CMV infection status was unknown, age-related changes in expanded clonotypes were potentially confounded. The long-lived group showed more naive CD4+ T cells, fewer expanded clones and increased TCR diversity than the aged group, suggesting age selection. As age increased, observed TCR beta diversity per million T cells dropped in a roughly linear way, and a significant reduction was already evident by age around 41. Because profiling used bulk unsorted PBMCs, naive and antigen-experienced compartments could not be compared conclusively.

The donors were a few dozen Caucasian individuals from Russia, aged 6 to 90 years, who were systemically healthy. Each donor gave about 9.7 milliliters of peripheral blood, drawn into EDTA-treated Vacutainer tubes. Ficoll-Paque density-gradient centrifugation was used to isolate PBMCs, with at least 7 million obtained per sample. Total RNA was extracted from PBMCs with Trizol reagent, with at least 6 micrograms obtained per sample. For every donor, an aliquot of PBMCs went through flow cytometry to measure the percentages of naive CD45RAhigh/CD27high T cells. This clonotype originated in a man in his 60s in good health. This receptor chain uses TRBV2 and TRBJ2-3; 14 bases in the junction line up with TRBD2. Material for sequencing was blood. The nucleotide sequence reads TGTGCCTGCATGACCAATCCCGGGACTAGCGGGAGTTCAGATACGCAGTATTTT. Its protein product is CACMTNPGTSGSSDTQYF. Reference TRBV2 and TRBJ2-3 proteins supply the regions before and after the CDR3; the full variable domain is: EPEVTQTPSHQVTQMGQEVILRCVPISNHLYFYWYRQILGQKVEFLVSFYNNEISEKSEIFDDQFSVERPDGSNFTLKIRSTKLEDSAMYFCACMTNPGTSGSSDTQYFGPGTRLTVL.